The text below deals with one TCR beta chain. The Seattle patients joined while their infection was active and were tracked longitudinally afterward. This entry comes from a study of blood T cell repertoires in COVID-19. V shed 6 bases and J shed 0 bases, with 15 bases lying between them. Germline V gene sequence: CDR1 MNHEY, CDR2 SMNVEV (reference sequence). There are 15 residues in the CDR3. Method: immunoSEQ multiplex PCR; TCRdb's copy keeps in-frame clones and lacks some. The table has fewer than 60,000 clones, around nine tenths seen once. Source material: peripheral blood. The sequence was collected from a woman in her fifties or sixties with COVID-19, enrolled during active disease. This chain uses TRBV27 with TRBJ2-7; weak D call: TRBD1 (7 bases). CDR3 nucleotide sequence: TGTGCCAGCAGAAGGGGCGGGGACAGCTCCTACGAGCAGTACTTC. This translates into CASRRGGDSSYEQYF.